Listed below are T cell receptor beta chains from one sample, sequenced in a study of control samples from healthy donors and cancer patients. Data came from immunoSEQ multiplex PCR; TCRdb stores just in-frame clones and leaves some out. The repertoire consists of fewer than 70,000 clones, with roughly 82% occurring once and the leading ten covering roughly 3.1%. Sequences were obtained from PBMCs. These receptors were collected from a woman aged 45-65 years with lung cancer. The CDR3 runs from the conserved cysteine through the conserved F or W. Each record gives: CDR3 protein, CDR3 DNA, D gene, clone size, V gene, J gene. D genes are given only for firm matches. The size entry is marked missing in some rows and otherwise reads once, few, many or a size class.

cdr3_aa: CASSLGTSGGYEQYF
cdr3_nt: TGTGCCAGCAGCCTCGGGACTAGCGGGGGCTACGAGCAGTACTTC
d_call: TRBD2
clone_size: once
v_call: TRBV7-2
j_call: TRBJ2-7

cdr3_aa: CASSLGAGGQYEQYF
cdr3_nt: TGTGCCAGCAGCTTAGGGGCGGGGGGGCAATACGAGCAGTACTTC
d_call: TRBD2
clone_size: -
v_call: TRBV7-2
j_call: TRBJ2-7

cdr3_aa: CSVDGGGSHYGYTF
cdr3_nt: TGCAGCGTTGATGGTGGAGGGTCCCACTATGGCTACACCTTC
d_call: -
clone_size: -
v_call: TRBV29-1
j_call: TRBJ1-2

cdr3_aa: CASSLDGGGLTDTQYF
cdr3_nt: TGTGCCAGCAGCTTAGACGGCGGGGGGCTCACAGATACGCAGTATTTT
d_call: TRBD2
clone_size: few
v_call: TRBV7-6
j_call: TRBJ2-3

cdr3_aa: CSVEVGGGTEQYF
cdr3_nt: TGCAGCGTTGAAGTGGGAGGGGGCACCGAGCAGTACTTC
d_call: -
clone_size: few
v_call: TRBV29-1
j_call: TRBJ2-7

cdr3_aa: CASSFGQDYGYTF
cdr3_nt: TGTGCCAGCAGTTTTGGACAGGACTATGGCTACACCTTC
d_call: TRBD1
clone_size: -
v_call: TRBV7-3
j_call: TRBJ1-2

cdr3_aa: CASSNLNTGETQYF
cdr3_nt: TGTGCCAGCAGTAACTTAAACACAGGGGAGACCCAGTACTTC
d_call: -
clone_size: -
v_call: TRBV6-5
j_call: TRBJ2-5

cdr3_aa: CASSVGGDTEAFF
cdr3_nt: TGTGCCAGCAGCGTAGGAGGGGACACTGAAGCTTTCTTT
d_call: -
clone_size: -
v_call: TRBV9
j_call: TRBJ1-1

cdr3_aa: CASSEQGNEQFF
cdr3_nt: TGTGCCAGCAGTGAACAGGGCAATGAGCAGTTCTTC
d_call: -
clone_size: -
v_call: TRBV25-1
j_call: TRBJ2-1

cdr3_aa: CASSLDVQGETQYF
cdr3_nt: TGTGCCAGCAGCTTGGATGTCCAGGGAGAGACCCAGTACTTC
d_call: -
clone_size: -
v_call: TRBV5-6
j_call: TRBJ2-5

cdr3_aa: CASSGGRGTEAFF
cdr3_nt: TGTGCCAGCTCAGGGGGCAGAGGAACTGAAGCTTTCTTT
d_call: TRBD1
clone_size: -
v_call: TRBV19
j_call: TRBJ1-1

cdr3_aa: CASGTDGSGNTIYF
cdr3_nt: TGTGCTAGTGGTACCGACGGCTCTGGAAACACCATATATTTT
d_call: -
clone_size: -
v_call: TRBV12-5
j_call: TRBJ1-3

cdr3_aa: CSVGTGGRNEQFF
cdr3_nt: TGCAGCGTCGGGACAGGGGGCAGGAATGAGCAGTTCTTC
d_call: TRBD1
clone_size: -
v_call: TRBV29-1
j_call: TRBJ2-1

cdr3_aa: CASYRSSGNTIYF
cdr3_nt: TGTGCCAGCTATCGAAGTTCTGGAAACACCATATATTTT
d_call: -
clone_size: -
v_call: TRBV6-5
j_call: TRBJ1-3

cdr3_aa: CASSLVTRREQFF
cdr3_nt: TGTGCCAGCAGCTTAGTGACACGGCGAGAGCAGTTCTTC
d_call: -
clone_size: -
v_call: TRBV11-1
j_call: TRBJ2-1

cdr3_aa: CASSRQGGEAFF
cdr3_nt: TGTGCCAGCAGTCGACAGGGAGGTGAAGCTTTCTTT
d_call: TRBD1
clone_size: -
v_call: TRBV6-5
j_call: TRBJ1-1

cdr3_aa: CASSFSGDSYNEQFF
cdr3_nt: TGTGCCAGCAGTTTCAGCGGGGACTCCTACAATGAGCAGTTCTTC
d_call: TRBD2
clone_size: -
v_call: TRBV7-2
j_call: TRBJ2-1

cdr3_aa: CASSFRQGSEKLFF
cdr3_nt: TGCGCCAGCAGCTTCCGACAGGGAAGTGAAAAACTGTTTTTT
d_call: TRBD1
clone_size: -
v_call: TRBV5-1
j_call: TRBJ1-4

cdr3_aa: CASSSSGSNYGYTF
cdr3_nt: TGTGCCAGCAGCAGCTCCGGGTCGAACTATGGCTACACCTTC
d_call: -
clone_size: -
v_call: TRBV5-6
j_call: TRBJ1-2

cdr3_aa: CASSFPRGNTEAFF
cdr3_nt: TGTGCCAGCAGCTTCCCCAGGGGGAACACTGAAGCTTTCTTT
d_call: -
clone_size: -
v_call: TRBV7-8
j_call: TRBJ1-1

cdr3_aa: CASSEAIILTKHSNQPQHF
cdr3_nt: TGTGCCAGCAGTGAAGCTATTATCTTGACGAAACATAGCAATCAGCCCCAGCATTTT
d_call: -
clone_size: -
v_call: TRBV2
j_call: TRBJ1-5

cdr3_aa: CASSLGDGLNYGYTF
cdr3_nt: TGCGCCAGCAGCTTGGGAGACGGACTTAACTATGGCTACACCTTC
d_call: -
clone_size: -
v_call: TRBV5-1
j_call: TRBJ1-2

cdr3_aa: CASTRTGGEQFF
cdr3_nt: TGTGCCAGCACTCGGACTGGTGGGGAGCAGTTCTTC
d_call: -
clone_size: -
v_call: TRBV2
j_call: TRBJ2-1

cdr3_aa: CASSYPGGPSTDTQYF
cdr3_nt: TGTGCCAGCAGCTACCCGGGGGGGCCGAGCACAGATACGCAGTATTTT
d_call: TRBD2
clone_size: few
v_call: TRBV7-2
j_call: TRBJ2-3

cdr3_aa: CASGLVRNDREIHYGYTF
cdr3_nt: TGTGCTAGTGGTTTGGTACGAAACGACAGGGAAATTCACTATGGCTACACCTTC
d_call: TRBD1
clone_size: once
v_call: TRBV12-5
j_call: TRBJ1-2